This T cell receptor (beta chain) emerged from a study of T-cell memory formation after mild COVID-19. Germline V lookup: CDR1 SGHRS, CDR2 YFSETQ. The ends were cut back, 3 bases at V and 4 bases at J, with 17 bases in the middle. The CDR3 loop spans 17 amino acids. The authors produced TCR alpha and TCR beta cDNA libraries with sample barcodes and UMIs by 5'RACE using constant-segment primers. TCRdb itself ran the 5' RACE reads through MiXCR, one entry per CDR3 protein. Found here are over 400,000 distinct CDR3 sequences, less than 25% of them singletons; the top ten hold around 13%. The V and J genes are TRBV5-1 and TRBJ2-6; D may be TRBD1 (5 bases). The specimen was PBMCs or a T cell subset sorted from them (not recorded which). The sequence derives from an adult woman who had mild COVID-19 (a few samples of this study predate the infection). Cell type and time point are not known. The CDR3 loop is CASSSQPQGSGANVLTF. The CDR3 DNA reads TGCGCCAGCAGCTCCCAACCCCAGGGTTCCGGGGCCAACGTCCTGACTTTC.